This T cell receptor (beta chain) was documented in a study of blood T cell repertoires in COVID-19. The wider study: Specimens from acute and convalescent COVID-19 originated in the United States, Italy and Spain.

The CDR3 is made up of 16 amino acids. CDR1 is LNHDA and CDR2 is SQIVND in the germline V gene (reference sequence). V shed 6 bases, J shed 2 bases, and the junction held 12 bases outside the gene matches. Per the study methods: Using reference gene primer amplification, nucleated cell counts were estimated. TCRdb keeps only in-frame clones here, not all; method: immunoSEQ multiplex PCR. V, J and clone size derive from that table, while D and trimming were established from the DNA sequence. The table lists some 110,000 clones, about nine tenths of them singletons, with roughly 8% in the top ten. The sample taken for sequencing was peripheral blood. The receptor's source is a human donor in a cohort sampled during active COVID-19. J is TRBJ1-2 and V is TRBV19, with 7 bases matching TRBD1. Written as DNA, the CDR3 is TGTGCCAGTAGCCGACAGGGCCCCACCGACAACTATGGCTACACCTTC. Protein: CASSRQGPTDNYGYTF.